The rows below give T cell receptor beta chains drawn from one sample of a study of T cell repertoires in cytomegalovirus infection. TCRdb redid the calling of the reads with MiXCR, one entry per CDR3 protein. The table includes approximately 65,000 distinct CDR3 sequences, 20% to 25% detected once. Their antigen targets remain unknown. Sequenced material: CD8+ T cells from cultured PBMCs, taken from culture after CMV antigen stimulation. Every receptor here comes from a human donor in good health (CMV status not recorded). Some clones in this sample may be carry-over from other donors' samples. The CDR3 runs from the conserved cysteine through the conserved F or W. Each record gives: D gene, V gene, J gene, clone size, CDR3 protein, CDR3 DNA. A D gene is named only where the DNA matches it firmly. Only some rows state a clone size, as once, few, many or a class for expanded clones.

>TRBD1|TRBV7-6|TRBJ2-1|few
CASSLTGVYNEQFF
TGTGCCAGCAGCTTAACAGGGGTCTACAATGAGCAGTTCTTC
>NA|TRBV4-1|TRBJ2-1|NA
CASSQGLIAGDEQFF
TGCGCCAGCAGCCAAGGACTGATAGCCGGCGATGAGCAGTTCTTC
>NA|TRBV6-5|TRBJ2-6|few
CASSSGATSGANVLTF
TGTGCCAGCAGTTCGGGGGCCACCTCTGGGGCCAACGTCCTGACTTTC
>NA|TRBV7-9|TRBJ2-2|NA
CASSESRVRNTGELFF
TGTGCCAGCAGCGAGAGTCGGGTGAGAAACACCGGGGAGCTGTTTTTT
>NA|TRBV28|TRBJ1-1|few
CASSIGRYTEAFF
TGTGCCAGCAGTATCGGCCGATACACTGAAGCTTTCTTT
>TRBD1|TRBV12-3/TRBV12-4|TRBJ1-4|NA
CASKLSRDRSPGREKLFF
TGTGCCAGCAAGCTAAGCCGGGACAGGAGTCCCGGTCGTGAAAAACTGTTTTTT
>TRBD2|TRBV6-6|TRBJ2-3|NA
CASSALRGSTDTQYF
TGTGCCAGCAGTGCGTTGCGGGGGAGCACAGATACGCAGTATTTT
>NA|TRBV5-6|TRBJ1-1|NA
CASSSMTGYEAFF
TGTGCCAGCAGCTCAATGACAGGTTACGAAGCTTTCTTT
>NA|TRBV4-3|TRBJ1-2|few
CASSPNQGMGYGYTF
TGCGCCAGCAGCCCCAACCAGGGGATGGGCTATGGCTACACCTTC
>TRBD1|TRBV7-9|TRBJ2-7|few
CAYEFGQGNTYEQYF
TGTGCTTACGAATTCGGACAGGGGAACACCTACGAGCAGTACTTC
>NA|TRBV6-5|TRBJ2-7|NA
CARNQLTYVYEQYF
TGTGCCCGAAACCAACTCACCTACGTCTACGAGCAGTACTTC
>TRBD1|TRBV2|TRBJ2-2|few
CASSTGQFNTGELFF
TGTGCCAGCAGCACGGGACAGTTCAACACCGGGGAGCTGTTTTTT
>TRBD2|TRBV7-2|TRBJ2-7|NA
CASSERDWGYEQYF
TGTGCCAGCAGCGAGCGGGACTGGGGCTACGAGCAGTACTTC
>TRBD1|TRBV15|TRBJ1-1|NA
CATSPLTGGDSEAFF
TGTGCCACCAGCCCACTTACAGGGGGTGACTCTGAAGCTTTCTTT
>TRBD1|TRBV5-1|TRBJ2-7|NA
CASRGETGNSVPYEQYF
TGCGCCAGCAGAGGGGAGACAGGGAATTCTGTGCCCTACGAGCAGTACTTC
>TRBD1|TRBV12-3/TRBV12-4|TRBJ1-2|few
CASSLVARQGSGYTF
TGTGCCAGCAGTTTAGTCGCGAGACAGGGGTCGGGCTACACCTTC
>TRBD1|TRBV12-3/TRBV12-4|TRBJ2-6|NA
CALLGTGLNGANVLTF
TGTGCCCTCCTTGGGACAGGTCTGAATGGGGCCAACGTCCTGACTTTC
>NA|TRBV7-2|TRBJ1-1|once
CASLHLAGIEAFF
TGTGCCAGCTTACATCTGGCGGGGATTGAGGCTTTCTTT
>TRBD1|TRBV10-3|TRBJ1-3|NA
CAISELWTGGSGNTIYF
TGTGCCATCAGTGAGCTTTGGACAGGGGGAAGCGGGAACACCATATATTTT
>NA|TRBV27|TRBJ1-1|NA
CASSFGVTAEAFF
TGTGCCAGCAGTTTTGGGGTAACAGCTGAAGCTTTCTTT
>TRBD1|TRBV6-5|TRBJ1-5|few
CASSWTGDSNQPQHF
TGTGCCAGCAGTTGGACAGGGGATAGCAATCAGCCCCAGCATTTT
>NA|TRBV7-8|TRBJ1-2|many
CASSRLGSSNYGYTF
TGTGCCAGCAGCCGGTTAGGATCCTCTAACTATGGCTACACCTTC
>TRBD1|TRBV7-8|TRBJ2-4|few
CASSPWTGTRNIQYF
TGTGCCAGCAGCCCCTGGACAGGGACGAGAAACATTCAGTACTTC
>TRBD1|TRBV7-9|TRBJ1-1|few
CASSLEGRTGTRNTEAFF
TGTGCCAGCAGCTTAGAAGGAAGGACAGGGACTAGAAACACTGAAGCTTTCTTT
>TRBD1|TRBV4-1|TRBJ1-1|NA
CASSPRTGSRNTEAFF
TGCGCCAGCAGCCCTCGGACAGGGAGTAGGAACACTGAAGCTTTCTTT
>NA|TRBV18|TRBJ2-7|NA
CASSPIFKGGYEQYF
TGTGCCAGCTCACCAATCTTTAAGGGCGGCTACGAGCAGTACTTC
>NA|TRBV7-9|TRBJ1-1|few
CASSLGAQNGFF
TGTGCCAGCAGCTTAGGGGCCCAAAATGGTTTCTTT
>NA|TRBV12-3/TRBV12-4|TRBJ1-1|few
CASSLLASTEAFF
TGTGCCAGCAGTTTACTGGCTTCCACTGAAGCTTTCTTT